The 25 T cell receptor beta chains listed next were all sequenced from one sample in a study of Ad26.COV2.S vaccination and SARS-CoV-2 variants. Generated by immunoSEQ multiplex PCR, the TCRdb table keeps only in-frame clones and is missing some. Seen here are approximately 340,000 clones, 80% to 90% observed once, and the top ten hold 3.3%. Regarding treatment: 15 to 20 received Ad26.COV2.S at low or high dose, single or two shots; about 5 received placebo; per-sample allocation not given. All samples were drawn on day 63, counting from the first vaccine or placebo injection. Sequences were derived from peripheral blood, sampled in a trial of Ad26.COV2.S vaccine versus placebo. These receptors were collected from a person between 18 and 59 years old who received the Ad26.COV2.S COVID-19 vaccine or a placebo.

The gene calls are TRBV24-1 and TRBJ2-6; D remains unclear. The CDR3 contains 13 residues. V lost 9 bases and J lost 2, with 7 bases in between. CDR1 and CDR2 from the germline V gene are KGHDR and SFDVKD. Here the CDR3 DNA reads TGTGCCACCGGCCGGCCTGGGGCCAACGTCCTGACTTTC. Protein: CATGRPGANVLTF.

CDR3 sequence reads: CASSQDRASGADTQYF. The DNA of the CDR3 is TGTGCCAGCAGCCAAGATCGGGCTAGCGGGGCAGATACGCAGTATTTT. The rearrangement uses TRBV4-2 and TRBJ2-3; 9 positions agree with TRBD2. CDR1 is LGHNA and CDR2 is YNFKEQ in the germline V gene. V shed 0 bases and J 4 bases; nucleotides not matched to a gene: 5. The CDR3 is 16 residues long.

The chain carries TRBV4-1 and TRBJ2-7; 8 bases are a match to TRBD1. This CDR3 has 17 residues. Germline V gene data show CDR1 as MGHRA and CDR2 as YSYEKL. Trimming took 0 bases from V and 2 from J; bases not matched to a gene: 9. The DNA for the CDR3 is TGCGCCAGCAGCCAAGATTTGATGACAGGGGTGCCCTACGAGCAGTACTTC. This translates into CASSQDLMTGVPYEQYF.

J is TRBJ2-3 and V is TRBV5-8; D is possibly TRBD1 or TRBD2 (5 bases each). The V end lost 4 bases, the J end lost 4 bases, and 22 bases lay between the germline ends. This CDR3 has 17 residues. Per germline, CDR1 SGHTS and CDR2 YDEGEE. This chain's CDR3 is CASSHLGVGFGADTQYF. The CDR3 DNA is TGTGCCAGCAGCCACCTGGGGGTCGGGTTCGGGGCAGATACGCAGTATTTT.

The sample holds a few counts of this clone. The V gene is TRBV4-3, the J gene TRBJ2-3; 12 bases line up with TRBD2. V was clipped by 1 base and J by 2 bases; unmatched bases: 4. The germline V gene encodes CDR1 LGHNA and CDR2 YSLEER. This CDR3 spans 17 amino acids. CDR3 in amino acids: CASSQGLAGGSTDTQYF. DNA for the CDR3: TGCGCCAGCAGCCAAGGCCTAGCGGGAGGGTCCACAGATACGCAGTATTTT.

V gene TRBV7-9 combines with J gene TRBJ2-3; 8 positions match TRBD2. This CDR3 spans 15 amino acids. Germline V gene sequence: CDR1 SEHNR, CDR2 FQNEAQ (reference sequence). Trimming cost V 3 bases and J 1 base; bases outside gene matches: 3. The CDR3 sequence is CASSFRAGGTDTQYF. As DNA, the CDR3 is TGTGCCAGCAGCTTCAGAGCGGGGGGCACAGATACGCAGTATTTT.

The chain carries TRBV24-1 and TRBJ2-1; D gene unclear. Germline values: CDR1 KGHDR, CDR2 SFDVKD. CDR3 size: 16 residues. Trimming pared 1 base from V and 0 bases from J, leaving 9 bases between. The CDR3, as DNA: TGTGCCACCAGTGATTTTGACCGAAGCTCCTACAATGAGCAGTTCTTC. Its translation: CATSDFDRSSYNEQFF.

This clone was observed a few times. The CDR3 spells CASSRRGDTNYGYTF. CDR3 nucleotide sequence: TGTGCCAGCAGCCGGAGGGGGGACACCAACTATGGCTACACCTTC. V and J are TRBV7-8 and TRBJ1-2, with TRBD1 as a possible D gene (6 bases). The CDR3 totals 15 residues. CDR1 and CDR2 (germline): SGHVS, FQNEAQ. Trimming took 5 bases from V and 2 from J, leaving 15 bases between them.

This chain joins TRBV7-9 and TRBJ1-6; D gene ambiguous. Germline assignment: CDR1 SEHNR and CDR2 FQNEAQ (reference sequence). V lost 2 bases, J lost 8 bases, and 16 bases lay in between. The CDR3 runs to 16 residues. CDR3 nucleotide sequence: TGTGCCAGCAGCTTAAATCCGCCTGGGTGGGATTCACCCCTCCACTTT. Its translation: CASSLNPPGWDSPLHF.

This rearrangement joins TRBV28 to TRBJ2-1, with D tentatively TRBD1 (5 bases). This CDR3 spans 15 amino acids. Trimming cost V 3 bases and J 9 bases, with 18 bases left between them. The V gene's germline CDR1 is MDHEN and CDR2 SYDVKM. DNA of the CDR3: TGTGCCAGCAGTTTGCTGGCCAACAGGCATCCTGAGCAGTTCTTC. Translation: CASSLLANRHPEQFF.

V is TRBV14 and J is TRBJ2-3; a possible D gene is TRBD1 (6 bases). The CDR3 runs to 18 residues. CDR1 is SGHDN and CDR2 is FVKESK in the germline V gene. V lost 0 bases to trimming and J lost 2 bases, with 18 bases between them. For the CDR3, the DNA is TGTGCCAGCAGCCAAGACCCCTATGGGGGCAGATTCACAGATACGCAGTATTTT. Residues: CASSQDPYGGRFTDTQYF.

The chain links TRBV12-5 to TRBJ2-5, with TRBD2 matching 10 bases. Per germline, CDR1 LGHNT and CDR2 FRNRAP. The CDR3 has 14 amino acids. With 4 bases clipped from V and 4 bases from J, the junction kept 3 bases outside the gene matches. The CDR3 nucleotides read TGTGCTAGTGGTTCCAGACTAGCGGGAGAGACCCAGTACTTC. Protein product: CASGSRLAGETQYF. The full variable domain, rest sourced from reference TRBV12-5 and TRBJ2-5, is DARVTQTPRHKVTEMGQEVTMRCQPILGHNTVFWYRQTMMQGLELLAYFRNRAPLDDSGMPKDRFSAEMPDATLATLKIQPSEPRDSAVYFCASGSRLAGETQYFGPGTRLLVL.

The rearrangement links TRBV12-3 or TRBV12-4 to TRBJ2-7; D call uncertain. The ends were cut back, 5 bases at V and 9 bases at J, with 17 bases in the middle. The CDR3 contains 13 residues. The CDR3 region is CASSPRTTNVQYF. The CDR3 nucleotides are TGTGCCAGCAGTCCCCGGACGACCAACGTGCAGTACTTC.

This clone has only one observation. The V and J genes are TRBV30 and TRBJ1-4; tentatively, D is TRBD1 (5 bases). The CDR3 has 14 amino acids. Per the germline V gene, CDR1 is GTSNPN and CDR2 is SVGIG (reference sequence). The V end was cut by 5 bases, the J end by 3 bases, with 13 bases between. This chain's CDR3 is CAWGTASPNEKLFF. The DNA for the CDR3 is TGTGCCTGGGGGACGGCTTCTCCTAATGAAAAACTGTTTTTT.

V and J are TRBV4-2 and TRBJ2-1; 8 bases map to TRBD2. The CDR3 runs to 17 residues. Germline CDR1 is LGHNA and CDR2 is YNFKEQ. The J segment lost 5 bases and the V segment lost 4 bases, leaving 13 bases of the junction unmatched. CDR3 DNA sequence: TGTGCCAGCAGCCCTCCGGGAGGGCGATCGACGAACAATGAGCAGTTCTTC. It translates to CASSPPGGRSTNNEQFF.

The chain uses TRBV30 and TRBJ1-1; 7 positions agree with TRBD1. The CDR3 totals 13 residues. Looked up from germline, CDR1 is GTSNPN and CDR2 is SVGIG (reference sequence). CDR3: CASRQGFNTEAFF. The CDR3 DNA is TGTGCTTCCCGACAGGGTTTTAACACTGAAGCTTTCTTT.

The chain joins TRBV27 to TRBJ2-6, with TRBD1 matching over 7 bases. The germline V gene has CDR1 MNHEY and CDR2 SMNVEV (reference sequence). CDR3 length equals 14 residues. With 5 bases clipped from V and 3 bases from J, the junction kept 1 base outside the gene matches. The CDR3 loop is CASSDRVGANVLTF. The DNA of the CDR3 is TGTGCCAGCAGTGACAGGGTTGGGGCCAACGTCCTGACTTTC.

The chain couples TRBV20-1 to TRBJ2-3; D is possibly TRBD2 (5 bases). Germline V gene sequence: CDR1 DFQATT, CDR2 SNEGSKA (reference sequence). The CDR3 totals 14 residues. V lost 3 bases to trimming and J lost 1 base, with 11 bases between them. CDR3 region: CSASPRVGTDTQYF. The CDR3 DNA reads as TGCAGTGCTAGTCCGCGGGTTGGCACAGATACGCAGTATTTT.

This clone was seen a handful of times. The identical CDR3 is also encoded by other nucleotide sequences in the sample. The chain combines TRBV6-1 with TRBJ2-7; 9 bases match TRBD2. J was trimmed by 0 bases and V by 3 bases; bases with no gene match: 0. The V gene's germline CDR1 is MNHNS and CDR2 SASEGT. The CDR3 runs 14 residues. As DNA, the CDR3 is TGTGCCAGCAGTGAGACTAGCGGCTCCTACGAGCAGTACTTC. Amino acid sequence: CASSETSGSYEQYF.

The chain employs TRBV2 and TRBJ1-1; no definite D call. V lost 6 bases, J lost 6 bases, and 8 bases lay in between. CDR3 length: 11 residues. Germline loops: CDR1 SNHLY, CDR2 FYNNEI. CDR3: CASRKRPEAFF. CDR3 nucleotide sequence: TGTGCCAGCAGGAAAAGGCCTGAAGCTTTCTTT. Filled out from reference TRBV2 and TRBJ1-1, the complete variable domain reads EPEVTQTPSHQVTQMGQEVILRCVPISNHLYFYWYRQILGQKVEFLVSFYNNEISEKSEIFDDQFSVERPDGSNFTLKIRSTKLEDSAMYFCASRKRPEAFFGQGTRLTVV.

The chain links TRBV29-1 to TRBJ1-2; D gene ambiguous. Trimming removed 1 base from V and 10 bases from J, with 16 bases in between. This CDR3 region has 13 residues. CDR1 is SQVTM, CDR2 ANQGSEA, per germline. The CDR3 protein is CSVEGTIVEAYTF. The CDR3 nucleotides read TGCAGCGTTGAAGGGACTATAGTGGAAGCCTACACCTTC.

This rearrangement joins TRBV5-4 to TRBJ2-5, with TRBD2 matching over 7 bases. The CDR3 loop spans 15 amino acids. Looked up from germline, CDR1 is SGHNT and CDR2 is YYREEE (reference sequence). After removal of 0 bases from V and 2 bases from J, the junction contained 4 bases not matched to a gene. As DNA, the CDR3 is TGTGCCAGCAGCTTGGAGCCGGGACTACAAGAGACCCAGTACTTC. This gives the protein CASSLEPGLQETQYF.

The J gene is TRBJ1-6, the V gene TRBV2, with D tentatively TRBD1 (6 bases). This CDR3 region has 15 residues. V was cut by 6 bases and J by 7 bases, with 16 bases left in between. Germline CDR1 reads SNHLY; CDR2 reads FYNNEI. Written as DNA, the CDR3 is TGTGCCAGCAGCCTGGGCAGGGGCAGAAATTCACCCCTCCACTTT. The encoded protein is CASSLGRGRNSPLHF.

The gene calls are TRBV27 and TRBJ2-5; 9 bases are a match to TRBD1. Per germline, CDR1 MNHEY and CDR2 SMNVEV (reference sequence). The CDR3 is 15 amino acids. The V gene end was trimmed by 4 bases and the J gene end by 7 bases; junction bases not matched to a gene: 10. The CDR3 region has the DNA TGTGCCAGCAGTTCACCGGGACAGGGTTTGGGGACCCAGTACTTC. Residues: CASSSPGQGLGTQYF.

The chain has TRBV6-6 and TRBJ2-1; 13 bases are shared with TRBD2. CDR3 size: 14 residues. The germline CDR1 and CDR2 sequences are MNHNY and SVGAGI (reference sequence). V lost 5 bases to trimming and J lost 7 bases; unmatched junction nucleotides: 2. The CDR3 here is CASSRTSGSNEQFF. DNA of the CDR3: TGTGCCAGCAGTCGGACTAGCGGGAGTAATGAGCAGTTCTTC.